This is a list of T cell receptor beta chains from one sample in a study of T-cell memory formation after mild COVID-19. Via MiXCR, TCRdb re-called the 5' RACE reads, giving one row per CDR3 protein. This table holds 40,000 to 60,000 distinct CDR3 sequences, over 8.5% found once. Sequencing was done on a sample of PBMCs or a T cell subset sorted from them (not recorded which). These TCRs come from an adult woman who had mild COVID-19 (a few samples of this study predate the infection). Cell type and time point are not known. Each CDR3 is given without its conserved first and last residue.

J gene | V gene | CDR3 protein
TRBJ2-5 | TRBV24-1 | ATSDRLTGDGLETQY
TRBJ2-6 | TRBV6-4 | ASSDRGNSGANVLT
TRBJ2-7 | TRBV7-9 | ASSLPPHYEQY
TRBJ2-1 | TRBV5-1 | ASSAQGHSRGDEQF
TRBJ2-5 | TRBV14 | ASSPGTSGKETQY
TRBJ1-3 | TRBV4-2 | ASSPQGSSGNTIY
TRBJ2-1 | TRBV5-5 | ASRGTGGHYNEQF
TRBJ2-7 | TRBV7-2 | ASSSGLAGVRYEQY
TRBJ2-7 | TRBV19 | ASRRDKSSYEQY
TRBJ2-3 | TRBV30 | AWSTQVGWRTDTQY
TRBJ2-2 | TRBV27 | ASTRPPGELF
TRBJ2-7 | TRBV9 | ASSVGDNEQY
TRBJ2-5 | TRBV6-1 | ASSATGTSMETQY
TRBJ1-5 | TRBV27 | ASSFRNPFNQPQH
TRBJ1-5 | TRBV20-1 | SAADRGRGQPQH
TRBJ2-3 | TRBV11-2 | ASSLTRNTDTQY
TRBJ1-1 | TRBV5-6 | ASSFGEIGTEAF
TRBJ2-6 | TRBV24-1 | ATSDRTGANVLT
TRBJ2-2 | TRBV5-1 | ASSKGQGANTGELF
TRBJ2-3 | TRBV4-1 | ASSPAARTTDTQY
TRBJ2-7 | TRBV3-1 | ASSLTRAYGGEQY
TRBJ1-2 | TRBV5-8 | ASSLGVYGYT
TRBJ1-1 | TRBV5-1 | ASEPGTPGSTEAF
TRBJ2-1 | TRBV3-1 | ASSQWTSGSSYNEQF
TRBJ2-3 | TRBV9 | ASSVTLSGGVNTDTQY
TRBJ2-3 | TRBV5-6 | ASSLMSASTDTQY
TRBJ2-7 | TRBV7-2 | ASSLNPAYEQY
TRBJ1-2 | TRBV10-3 | AISRDSRSYGYT
TRBJ2-5 | TRBV29-1 | SVGASQNGETQY